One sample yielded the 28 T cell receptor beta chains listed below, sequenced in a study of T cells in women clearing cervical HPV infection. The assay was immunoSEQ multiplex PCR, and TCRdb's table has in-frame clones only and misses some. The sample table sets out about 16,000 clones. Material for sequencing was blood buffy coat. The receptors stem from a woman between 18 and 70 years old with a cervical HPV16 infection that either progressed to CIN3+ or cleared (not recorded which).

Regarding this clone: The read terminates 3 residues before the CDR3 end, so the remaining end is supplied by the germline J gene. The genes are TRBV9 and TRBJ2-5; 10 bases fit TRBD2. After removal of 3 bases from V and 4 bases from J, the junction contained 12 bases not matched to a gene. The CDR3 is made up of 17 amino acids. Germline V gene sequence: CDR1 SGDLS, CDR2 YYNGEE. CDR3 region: CASSALSGGAGGETQYF. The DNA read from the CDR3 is TGTGCCAGCAGCGCCCTAAGCGGGGGGGCCGGTGGAGAGACC.

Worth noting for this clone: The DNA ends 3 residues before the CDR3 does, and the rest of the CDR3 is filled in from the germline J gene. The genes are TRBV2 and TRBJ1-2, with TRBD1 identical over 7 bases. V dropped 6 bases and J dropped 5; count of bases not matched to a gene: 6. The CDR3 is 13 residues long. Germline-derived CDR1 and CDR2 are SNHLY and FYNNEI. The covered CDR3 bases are TGTGCCAGCAGCTTACAGGGGTATTATGGC. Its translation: CASSLQGYYG. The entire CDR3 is CASSLQGYYGYTF.

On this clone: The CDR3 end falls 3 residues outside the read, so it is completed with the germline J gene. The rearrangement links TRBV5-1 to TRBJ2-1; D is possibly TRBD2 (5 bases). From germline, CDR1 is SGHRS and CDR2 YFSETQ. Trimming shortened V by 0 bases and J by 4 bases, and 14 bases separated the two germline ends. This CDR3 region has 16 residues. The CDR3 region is CASSLEGGLGYNEQFF. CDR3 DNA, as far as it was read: TGCGCCAGCAGCTTGGAGGGCGGGCTGGGGTACAATGAG. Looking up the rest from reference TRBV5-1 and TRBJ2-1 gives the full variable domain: KAGVTQTPRYLIKTRGQQVTLSCSPISGHRSVSWYQQTPGQGLQFLFEYFSETQRNKGNFPGRFSGRQFSNSRSEMNVSTLELGDSALYLCASSLEGGLGYNEQFFGPGTRLTVL.

The CDR3 bases that were read are TGTGCCAGCACCTCCAACAGGGGGATGAACACTGAA. This sequence encodes CASTSNRGMNTE. The entire CDR3 is CASTSNRGMNTEAFF. This sequence joins TRBV7-2 and TRBJ1-1; TRBD1 matches 8 bases. From the germline J gene comes the end of the CDR3, since the read stops 3 residues before it. The V gene's germline CDR1 is SGHTA and CDR2 FQGNSA. The junction had 7 bases not matched to a gene; V was cut back by 7 bases and J by 0 bases. The CDR3 sequence is 15 residues long.

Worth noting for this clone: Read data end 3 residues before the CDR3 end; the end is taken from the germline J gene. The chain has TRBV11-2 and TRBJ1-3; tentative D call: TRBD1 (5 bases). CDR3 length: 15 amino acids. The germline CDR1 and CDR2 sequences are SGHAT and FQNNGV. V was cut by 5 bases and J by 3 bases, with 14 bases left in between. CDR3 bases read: TGTGCCAGCAGCCCCGACGGGGGGAATGGAAACACC. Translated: CASSPDGGNGNT. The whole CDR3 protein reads CASSPDGGNGNTIYF.

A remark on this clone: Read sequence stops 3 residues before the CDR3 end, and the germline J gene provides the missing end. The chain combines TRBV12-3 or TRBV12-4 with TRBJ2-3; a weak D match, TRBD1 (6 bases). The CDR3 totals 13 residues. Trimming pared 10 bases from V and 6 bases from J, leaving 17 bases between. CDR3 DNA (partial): TGTGCCACCCCAGGGGTAGAGTCCGATACG. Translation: CATPGVESDT. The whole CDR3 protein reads CATPGVESDTQYF.

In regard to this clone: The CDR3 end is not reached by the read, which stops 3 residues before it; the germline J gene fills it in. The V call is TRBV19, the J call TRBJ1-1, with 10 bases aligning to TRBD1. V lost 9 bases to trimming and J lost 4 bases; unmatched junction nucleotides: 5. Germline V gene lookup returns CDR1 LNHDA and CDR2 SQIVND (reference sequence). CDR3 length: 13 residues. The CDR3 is CASRTGGSTEAFF. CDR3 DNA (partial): TGTGCCAGCAGGACAGGGGGGTCCACTGAA. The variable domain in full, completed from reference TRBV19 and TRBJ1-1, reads DGGITQSPKYLFRKEGQNVTLSCEQNLNHDAMYWYRQDPGQGLRLIYYSQIVNDFQKGDIAEGYSVSREKKESFPLTVTSAQKNPTAFYLCASRTGGSTEAFFGQGTRLTVV.

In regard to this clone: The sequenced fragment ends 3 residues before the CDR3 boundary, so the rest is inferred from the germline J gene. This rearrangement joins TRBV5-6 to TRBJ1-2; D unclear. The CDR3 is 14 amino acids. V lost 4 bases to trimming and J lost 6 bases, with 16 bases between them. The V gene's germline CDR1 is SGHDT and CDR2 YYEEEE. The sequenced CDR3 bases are TGTGCCAGCAGCGAGAGCGGGCGTAGGAATGGC. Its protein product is CASSESGRRNG. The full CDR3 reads CASSESGRRNGYTF.

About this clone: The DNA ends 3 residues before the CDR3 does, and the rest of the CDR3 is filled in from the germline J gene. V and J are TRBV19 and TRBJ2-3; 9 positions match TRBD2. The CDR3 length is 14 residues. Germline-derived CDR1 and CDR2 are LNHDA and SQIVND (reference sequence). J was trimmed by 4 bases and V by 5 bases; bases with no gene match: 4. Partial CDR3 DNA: TGTGCCAGTAGTGGCGGGGGGGAGGCAGATACG. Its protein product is CASSGGGEADT. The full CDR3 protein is CASSGGGEADTQYF.

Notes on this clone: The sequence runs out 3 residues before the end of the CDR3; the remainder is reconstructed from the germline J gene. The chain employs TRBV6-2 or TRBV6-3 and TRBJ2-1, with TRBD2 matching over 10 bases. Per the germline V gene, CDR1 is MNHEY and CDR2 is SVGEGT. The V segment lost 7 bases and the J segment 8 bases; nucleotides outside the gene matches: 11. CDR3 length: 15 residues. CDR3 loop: CASIPKSGGAYEQFF. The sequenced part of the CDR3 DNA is TGTGCCAGCATTCCTAAGAGCGGGGGGGCCTATGAG.

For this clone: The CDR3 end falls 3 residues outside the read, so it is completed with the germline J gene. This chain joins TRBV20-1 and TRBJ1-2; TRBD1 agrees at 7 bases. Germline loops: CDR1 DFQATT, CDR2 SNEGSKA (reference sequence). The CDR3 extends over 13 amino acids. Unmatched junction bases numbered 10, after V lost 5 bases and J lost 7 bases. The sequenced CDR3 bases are TGCAGTGCTGGACCGCAGGGGGATGGTGGC. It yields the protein CSAGPQGDGG. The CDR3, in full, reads CSAGPQGDGGYTF.

CDR3 bases read: TGTGCCAGCAGTTTAGAATATTTAGCGGGGGGGAGCACAGATACG. Translation: CASSLEYLAGGSTDT. The full CDR3 protein reads CASSLEYLAGGSTDTQYF. The chain joins TRBV28 to TRBJ2-3, with TRBD2 matching 11 bases. The read terminates 3 residues before the CDR3 end, so the remaining end is supplied by the germline J gene. The germline CDR1 and CDR2 sequences are MDHEN and SYDVKM. V shed 2 bases and J 0 bases; nucleotides not matched to a gene: 7. The CDR3 is 18 amino acids.

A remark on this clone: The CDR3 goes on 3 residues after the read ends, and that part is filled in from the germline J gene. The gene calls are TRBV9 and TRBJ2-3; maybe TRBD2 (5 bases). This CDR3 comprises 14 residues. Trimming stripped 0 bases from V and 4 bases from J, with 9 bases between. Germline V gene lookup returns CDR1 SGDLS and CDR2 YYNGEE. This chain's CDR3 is CASSVDFSADTQYF. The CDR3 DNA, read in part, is TGTGCCAGCAGCGTAGACTTTAGCGCAGATACG.

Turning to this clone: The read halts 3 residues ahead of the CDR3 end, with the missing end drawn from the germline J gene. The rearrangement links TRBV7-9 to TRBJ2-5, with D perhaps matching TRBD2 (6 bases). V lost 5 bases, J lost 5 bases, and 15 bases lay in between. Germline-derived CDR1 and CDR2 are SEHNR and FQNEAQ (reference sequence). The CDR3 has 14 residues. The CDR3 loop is CASSLQAGTETQYF. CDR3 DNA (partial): TGTGCCAGCAGCCTCCAGGCGGGGACGGAGACC.

The CDR3 bases that were read are TGTGCCTTGCAGGGTTTCCTTGATGAA. It specifies CALQGFLDE. The full CDR3 protein is CALQGFLDEAFF. The chain links TRBV30 to TRBJ1-1; perhaps TRBD1 as D (5 bases). Read sequence stops 3 residues before the CDR3 end, and the germline J gene provides the missing end. The CDR3 contains 12 residues. The V gene lost 7 bases and the J gene lost 7 bases, with 16 bases spanning the gap. Germline values: CDR1 GTSNPN, CDR2 SVGIG (reference sequence).

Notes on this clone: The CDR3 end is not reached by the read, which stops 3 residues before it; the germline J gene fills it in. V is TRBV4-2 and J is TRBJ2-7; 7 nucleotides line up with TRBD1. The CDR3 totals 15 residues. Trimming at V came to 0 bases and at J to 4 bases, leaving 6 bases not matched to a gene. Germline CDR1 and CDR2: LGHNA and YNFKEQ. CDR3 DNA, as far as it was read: TGTGCCAGCAGCCAAGAAAGGACACAGGGGTACGAG. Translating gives CASSQERTQGYE. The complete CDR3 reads CASSQERTQGYEQYF.

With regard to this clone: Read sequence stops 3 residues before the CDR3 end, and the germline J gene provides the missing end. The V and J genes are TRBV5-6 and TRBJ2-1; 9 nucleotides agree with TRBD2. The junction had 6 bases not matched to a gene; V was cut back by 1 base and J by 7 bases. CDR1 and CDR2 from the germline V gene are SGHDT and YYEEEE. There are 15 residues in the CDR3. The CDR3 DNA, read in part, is TGTGCCAGCAGCTTGCCAGATCTAGCGGGGAATGAG. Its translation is CASSLPDLAGNE. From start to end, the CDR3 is CASSLPDLAGNEQFF.

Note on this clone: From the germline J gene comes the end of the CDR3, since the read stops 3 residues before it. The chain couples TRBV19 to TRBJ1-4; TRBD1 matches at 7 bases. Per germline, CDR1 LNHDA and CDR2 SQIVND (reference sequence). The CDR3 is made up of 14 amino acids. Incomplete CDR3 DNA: TGTGCCAGTAGTATGCCCGGGACAGACAAACCA. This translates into CASSMPGTDKP. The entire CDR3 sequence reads CASSMPGTDKPLFF.

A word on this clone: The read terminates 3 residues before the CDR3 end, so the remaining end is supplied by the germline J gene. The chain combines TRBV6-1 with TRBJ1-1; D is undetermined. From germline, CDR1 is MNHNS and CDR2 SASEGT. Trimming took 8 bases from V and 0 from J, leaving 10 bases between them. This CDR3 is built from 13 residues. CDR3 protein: CASGVSVNTEAFF. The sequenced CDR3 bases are TGTGCCAGCGGTGTTAGTGTGAACACTGAA.

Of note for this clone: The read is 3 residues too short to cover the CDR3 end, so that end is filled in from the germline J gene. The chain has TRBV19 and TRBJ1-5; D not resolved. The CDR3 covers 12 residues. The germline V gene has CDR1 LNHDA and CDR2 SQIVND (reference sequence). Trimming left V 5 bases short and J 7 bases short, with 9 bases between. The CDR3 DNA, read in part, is TGTGCCAGTAGTGTCCCACTCCAGCCC. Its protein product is CASSVPLQP. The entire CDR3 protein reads CASSVPLQPQHF.

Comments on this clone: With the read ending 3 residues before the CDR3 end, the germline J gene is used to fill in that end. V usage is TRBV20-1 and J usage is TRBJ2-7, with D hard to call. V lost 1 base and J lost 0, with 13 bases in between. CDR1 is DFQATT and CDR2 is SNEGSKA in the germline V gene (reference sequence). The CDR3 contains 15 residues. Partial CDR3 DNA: TGCAGTGCTAGAGGAGGCCCACAGTACTCCTACGAG. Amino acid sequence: CSARGGPQYSYE. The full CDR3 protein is CSARGGPQYSYEQYF.

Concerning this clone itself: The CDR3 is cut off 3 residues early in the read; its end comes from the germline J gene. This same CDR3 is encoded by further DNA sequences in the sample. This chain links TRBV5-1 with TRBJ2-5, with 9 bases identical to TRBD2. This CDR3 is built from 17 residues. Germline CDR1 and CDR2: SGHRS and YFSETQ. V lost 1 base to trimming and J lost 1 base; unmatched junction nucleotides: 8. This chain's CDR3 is CASSLRASGVAQETQYF. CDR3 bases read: TGCGCCAGCAGCTTGCGGGCTAGCGGGGTTGCCCAAGAGACC. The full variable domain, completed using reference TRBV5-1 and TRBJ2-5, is KAGVTQTPRYLIKTRGQQVTLSCSPISGHRSVSWYQQTPGQGLQFLFEYFSETQRNKGNFPGRFSGRQFSNSRSEMNVSTLELGDSALYLCASSLRASGVAQETQYFGPGTRLLVL.

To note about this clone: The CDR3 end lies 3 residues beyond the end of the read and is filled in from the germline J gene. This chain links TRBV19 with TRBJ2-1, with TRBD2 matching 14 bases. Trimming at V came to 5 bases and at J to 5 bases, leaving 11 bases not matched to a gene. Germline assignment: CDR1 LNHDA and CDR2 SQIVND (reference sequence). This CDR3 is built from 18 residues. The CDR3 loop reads CASSLTSGGARVHNEQFF. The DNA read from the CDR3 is TGTGCCAGTAGTTTGACTAGCGGGGGGGCGCGCGTCCACAATGAG. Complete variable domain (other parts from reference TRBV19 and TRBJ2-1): DGGITQSPKYLFRKEGQNVTLSCEQNLNHDAMYWYRQDPGQGLRLIYYSQIVNDFQKGDIAEGYSVSREKKESFPLTVTSAQKNPTAFYLCASSLTSGGARVHNEQFFGPGTRLTVL.

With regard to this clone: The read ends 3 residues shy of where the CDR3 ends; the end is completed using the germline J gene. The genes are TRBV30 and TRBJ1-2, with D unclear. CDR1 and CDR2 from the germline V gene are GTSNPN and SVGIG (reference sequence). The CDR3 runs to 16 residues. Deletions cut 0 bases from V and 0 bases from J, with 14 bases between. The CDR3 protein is CAWSVYRQAANYGYTF. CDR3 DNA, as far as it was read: TGTGCCTGGAGTGTATATCGGCAGGCTGCTAACTATGGC.

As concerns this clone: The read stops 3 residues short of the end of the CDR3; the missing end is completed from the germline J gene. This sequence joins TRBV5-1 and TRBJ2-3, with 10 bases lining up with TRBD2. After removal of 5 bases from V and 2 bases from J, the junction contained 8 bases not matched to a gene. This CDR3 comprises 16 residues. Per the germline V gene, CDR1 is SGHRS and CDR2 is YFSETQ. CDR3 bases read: TGCGCCAGCAGAGGAAGCGGGGGGGCTATCACAGATACG. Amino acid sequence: CASRGSGGAITDT. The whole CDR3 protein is CASRGSGGAITDTQYF. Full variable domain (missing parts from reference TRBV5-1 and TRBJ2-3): KAGVTQTPRYLIKTRGQQVTLSCSPISGHRSVSWYQQTPGQGLQFLFEYFSETQRNKGNFPGRFSGRQFSNSRSEMNVSTLELGDSALYLCASRGSGGAITDTQYFGPGTRLTVL.

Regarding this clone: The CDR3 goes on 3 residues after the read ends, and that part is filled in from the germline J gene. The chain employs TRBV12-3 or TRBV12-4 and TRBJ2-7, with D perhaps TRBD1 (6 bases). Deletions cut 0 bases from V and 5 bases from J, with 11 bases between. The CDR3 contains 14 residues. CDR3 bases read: TGTGCCAGCAGTTTAGCGGGACAACAAGACGAG. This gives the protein CASSLAGQQDE. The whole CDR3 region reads CASSLAGQQDEQYF.

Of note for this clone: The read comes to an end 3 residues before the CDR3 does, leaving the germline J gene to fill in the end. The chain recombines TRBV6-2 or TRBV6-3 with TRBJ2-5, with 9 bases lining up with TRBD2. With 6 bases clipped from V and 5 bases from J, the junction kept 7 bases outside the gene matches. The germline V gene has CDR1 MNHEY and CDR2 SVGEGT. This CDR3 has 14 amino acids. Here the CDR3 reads CASSLGLARETQYF. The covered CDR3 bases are TGTGCCAGCAGCCTCGGACTAGCGAGGGAGACC.

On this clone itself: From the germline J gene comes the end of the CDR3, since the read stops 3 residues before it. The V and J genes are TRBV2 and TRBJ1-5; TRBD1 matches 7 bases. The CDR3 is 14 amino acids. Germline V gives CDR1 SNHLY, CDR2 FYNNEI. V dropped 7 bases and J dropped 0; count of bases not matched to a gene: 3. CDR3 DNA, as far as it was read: TGTGCCAGCAATGACAGGGTTAGCAATCAGCCC. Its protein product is CASNDRVSNQP. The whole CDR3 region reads CASNDRVSNQPQHF.